The following is a T cell receptor beta chain sequence with its context. The CDR3 runs 17 residues. Germline CDR1 is SEHNR and CDR2 is FQNEAQ (reference sequence). With 4 bases removed from V and 2 bases from J, the gap between germline ends came to 18 bases. These data come from a study of OX40 agonist ivuxolimab in advanced cancers. Sequenced by immunoSEQ multiplex PCR; TCRdb stores in-frame clones only, minus some. The data show approximately 71,000 clones, about 93% seen once. The receptor's source is an adult with an advanced solid tumor such as melanoma, head and neck, liver or kidney cancer. The input for sequencing was CD4+ or CD8+ T cells sorted from blood, taken in a trial of the OX40 agonist ivuxolimab. The chain couples TRBV7-9 to TRBJ1-3; no reliable D call. The CDR3 nucleotides read TGTGCCAGCAGCTCCCCGGACCGTGGAGAAACTGGAAACACCATATATTTT. This encodes CASSSPDRGETGNTIYF.